This paragraph reports one T cell receptor beta chain. Profiling relied on immunoSEQ multiplex PCR, and the TCRdb table lists in-frame clones only, not all of them. The sample consists of about 99,000 clones, under 95% of them appearing once. This record belongs to a study of T cell changes during pregnancy in multiple sclerosis. Germline CDR1 SGHAT, CDR2 FQNNGV. V shed 1 base and J 4 bases; nucleotides not matched to a gene: 3. This CDR3 is 14 amino acids long. Source: peripheral blood, taken after pregnancy. The chain couples TRBV11-2 to TRBJ2-5, with 7 positions matching TRBD2. The receptor was isolated from a female donor with multiple sclerosis, enrolled in a pregnancy study. The DNA for the CDR3 is TGTGCCAGCAGCTTAGGGAGCGGGATAGAGACCCAGTACTTC. Protein: CASSLGSGIETQYF.